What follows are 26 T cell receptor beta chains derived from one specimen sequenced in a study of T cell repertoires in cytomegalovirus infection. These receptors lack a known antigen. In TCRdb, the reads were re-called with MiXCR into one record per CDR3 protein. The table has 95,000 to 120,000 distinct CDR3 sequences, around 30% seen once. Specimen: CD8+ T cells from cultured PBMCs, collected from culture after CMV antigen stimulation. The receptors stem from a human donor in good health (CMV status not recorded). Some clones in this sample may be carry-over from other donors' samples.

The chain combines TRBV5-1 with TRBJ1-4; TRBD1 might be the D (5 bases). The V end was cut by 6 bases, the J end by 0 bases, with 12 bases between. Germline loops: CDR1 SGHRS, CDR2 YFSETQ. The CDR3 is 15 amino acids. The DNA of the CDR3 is TGCGCCAGCACTCCCGGGGGAGCAACTAATGAAAAACTGTTTTTT. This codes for CASTPGGATNEKLFF.

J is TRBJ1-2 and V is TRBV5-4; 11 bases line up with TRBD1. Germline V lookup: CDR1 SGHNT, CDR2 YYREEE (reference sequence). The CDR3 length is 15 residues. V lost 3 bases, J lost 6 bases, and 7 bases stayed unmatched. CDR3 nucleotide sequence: TGTGCCAGCAGCTCCAAAGGACAGGGGGCCGATGGCTACACCTTC. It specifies CASSSKGQGADGYTF.

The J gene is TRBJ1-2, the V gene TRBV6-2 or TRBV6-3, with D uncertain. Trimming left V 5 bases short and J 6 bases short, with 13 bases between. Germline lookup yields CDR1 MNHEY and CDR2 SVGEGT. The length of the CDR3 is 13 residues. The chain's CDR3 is CASSAGGGDGYTF. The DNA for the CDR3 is TGTGCCAGCAGTGCCGGCGGCGGTGATGGCTACACCTTC.

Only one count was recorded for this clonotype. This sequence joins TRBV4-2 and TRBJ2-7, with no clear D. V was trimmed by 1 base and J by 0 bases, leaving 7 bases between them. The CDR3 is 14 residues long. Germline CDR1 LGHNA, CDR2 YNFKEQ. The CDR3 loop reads CASSQAKDSYEQYF. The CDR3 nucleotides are TGTGCCAGCAGCCAAGCCAAGGACTCCTACGAGCAGTACTTC.

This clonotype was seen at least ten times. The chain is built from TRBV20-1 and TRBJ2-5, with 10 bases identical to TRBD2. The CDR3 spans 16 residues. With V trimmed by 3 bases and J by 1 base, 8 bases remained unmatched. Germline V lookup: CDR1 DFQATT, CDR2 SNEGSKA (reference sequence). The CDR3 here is CSASKDRTSGQETQYF. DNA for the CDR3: TGCAGTGCTAGTAAGGACAGGACTAGCGGCCAAGAGACCCAGTACTTC.

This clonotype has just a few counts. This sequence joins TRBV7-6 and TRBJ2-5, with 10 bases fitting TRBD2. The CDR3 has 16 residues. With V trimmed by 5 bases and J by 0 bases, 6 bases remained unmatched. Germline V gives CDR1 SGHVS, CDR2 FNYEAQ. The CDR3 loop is CASSPQGLAYQETQYF. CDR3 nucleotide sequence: TGTGCCAGCAGCCCCCAGGGACTAGCGTACCAAGAGACCCAGTACTTC.

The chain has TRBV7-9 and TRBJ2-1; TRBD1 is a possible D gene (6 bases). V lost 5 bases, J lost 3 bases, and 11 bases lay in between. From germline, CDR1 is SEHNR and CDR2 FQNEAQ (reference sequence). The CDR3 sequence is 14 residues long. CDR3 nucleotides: TGTGCCAGCAGCCCAGGGGCCCTCTACAATGAGCAGTTCTTC. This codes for CASSPGALYNEQFF.

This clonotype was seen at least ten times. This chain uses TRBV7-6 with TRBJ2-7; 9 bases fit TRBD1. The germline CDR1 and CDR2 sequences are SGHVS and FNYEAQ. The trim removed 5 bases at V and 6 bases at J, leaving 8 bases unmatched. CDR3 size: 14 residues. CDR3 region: CASSAGTGMGEQYF. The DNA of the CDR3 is TGTGCCAGCAGCGCCGGGACAGGGATGGGCGAGCAGTACTTC.

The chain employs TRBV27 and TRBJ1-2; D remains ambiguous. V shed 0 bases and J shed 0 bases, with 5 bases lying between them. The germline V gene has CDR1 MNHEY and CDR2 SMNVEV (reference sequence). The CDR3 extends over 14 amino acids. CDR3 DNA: TGTGCCAGCAGTTTATCTGGGACTAACTATGGCTACACCTTC. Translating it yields CASSLSGTNYGYTF.

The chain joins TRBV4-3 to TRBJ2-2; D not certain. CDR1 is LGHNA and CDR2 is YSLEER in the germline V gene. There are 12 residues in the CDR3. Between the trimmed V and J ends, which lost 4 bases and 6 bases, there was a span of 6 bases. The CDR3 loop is CASSRRPGELFF. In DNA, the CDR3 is TGCGCCAGCAGCCGTCGCCCCGGGGAGCTGTTTTTT.

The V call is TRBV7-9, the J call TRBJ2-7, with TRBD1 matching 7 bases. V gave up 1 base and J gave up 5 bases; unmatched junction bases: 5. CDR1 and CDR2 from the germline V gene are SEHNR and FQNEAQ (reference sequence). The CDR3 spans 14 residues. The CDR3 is CASSLVGQANEQYF. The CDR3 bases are TGTGCCAGCAGCTTAGTTGGACAGGCCAACGAGCAGTACTTC.

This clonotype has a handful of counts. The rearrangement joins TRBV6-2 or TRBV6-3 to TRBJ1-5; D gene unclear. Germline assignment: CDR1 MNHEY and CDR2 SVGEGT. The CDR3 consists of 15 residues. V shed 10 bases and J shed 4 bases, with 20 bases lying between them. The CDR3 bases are TGTGCCACCTATGACATCTTAGACCCTAATCAGCCCCAGCATTTT. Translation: CATYDILDPNQPQHF.

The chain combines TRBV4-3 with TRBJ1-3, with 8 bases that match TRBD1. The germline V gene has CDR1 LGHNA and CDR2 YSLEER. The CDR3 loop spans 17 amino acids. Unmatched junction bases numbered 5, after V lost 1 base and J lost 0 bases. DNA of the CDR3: TGCGCCAGCAGCCAAGTGGGACAGGCGACCTCTGGAAACACCATATATTTT. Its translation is CASSQVGQATSGNTIYF.

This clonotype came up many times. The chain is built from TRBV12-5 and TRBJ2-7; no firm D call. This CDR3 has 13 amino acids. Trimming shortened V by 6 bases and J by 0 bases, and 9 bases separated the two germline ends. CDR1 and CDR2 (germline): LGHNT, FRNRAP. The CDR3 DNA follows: TGTGCTAGTGGGGCAGGAAACTCCTACGAGCAGTACTTC. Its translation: CASGAGNSYEQYF. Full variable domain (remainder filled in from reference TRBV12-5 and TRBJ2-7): DARVTQTPRHKVTEMGQEVTMRCQPILGHNTVFWYRQTMMQGLELLAYFRNRAPLDDSGMPKDRFSAEMPDATLATLKIQPSEPRDSAVYFCASGAGNSYEQYFGPGTRLTVT.

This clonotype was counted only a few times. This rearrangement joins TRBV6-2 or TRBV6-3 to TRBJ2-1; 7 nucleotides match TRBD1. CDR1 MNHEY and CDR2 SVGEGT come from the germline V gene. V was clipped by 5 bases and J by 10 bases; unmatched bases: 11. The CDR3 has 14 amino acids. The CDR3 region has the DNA TGTGCCAGCAGTCCGACAGGGTTGGAGTGGGAGCAGTTCTTC. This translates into CASSPTGLEWEQFF.

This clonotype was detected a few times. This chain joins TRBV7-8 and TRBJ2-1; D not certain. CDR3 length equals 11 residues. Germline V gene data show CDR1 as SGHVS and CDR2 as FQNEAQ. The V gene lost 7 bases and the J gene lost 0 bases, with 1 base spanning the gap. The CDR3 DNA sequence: TGTGCCAGCACCTCCTACAATGAGCAGTTCTTC. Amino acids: CASTSYNEQFF.

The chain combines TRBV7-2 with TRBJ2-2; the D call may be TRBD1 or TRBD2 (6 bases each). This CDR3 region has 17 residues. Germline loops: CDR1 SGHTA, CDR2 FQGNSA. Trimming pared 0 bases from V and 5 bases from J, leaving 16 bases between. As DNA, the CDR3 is TGTGCCAGCAGCTTAGCCGGGGGCAGGGTGAAGACCGGGGAGCTGTTTTTT. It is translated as CASSLAGGRVKTGELFF.

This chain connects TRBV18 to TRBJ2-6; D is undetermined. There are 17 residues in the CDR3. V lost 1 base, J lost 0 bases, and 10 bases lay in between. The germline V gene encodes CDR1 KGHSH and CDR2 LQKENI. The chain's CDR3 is CASSPLAGVSGANVLTF. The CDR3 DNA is TGTGCCAGCTCACCACTGGCAGGCGTCTCTGGGGCCAACGTCCTGACTTTC.

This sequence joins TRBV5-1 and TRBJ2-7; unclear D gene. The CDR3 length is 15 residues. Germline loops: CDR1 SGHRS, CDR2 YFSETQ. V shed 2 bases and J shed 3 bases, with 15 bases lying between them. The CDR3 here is CASSLGPLEIYEQYF. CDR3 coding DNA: TGCGCCAGCAGCTTAGGGCCCCTGGAGATCTACGAGCAGTACTTC.

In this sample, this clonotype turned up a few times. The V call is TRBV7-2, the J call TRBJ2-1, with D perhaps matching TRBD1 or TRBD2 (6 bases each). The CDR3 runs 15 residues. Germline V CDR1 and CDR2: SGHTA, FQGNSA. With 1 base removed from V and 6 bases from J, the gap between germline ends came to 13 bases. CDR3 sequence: CASSLGGAPGNEQFF. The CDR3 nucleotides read TGTGCCAGCAGCTTAGGGGGGGCGCCCGGCAATGAGCAGTTCTTC.

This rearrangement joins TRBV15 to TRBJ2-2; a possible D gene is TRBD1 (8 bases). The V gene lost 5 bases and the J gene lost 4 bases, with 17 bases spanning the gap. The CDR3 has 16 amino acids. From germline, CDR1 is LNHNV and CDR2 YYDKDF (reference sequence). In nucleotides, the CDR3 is TGTGCCACCAGCCCAACAGGGGGGGCCGGCACCGGGGAGCTGTTTTTT. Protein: CATSPTGGAGTGELFF.

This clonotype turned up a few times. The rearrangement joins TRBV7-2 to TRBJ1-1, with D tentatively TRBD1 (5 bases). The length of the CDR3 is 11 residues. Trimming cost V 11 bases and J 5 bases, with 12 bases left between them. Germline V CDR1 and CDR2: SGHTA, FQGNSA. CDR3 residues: CAWGPGTEAFF. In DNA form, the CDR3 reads TGTGCCTGGGGCCCTGGAACTGAAGCTTTCTTT.

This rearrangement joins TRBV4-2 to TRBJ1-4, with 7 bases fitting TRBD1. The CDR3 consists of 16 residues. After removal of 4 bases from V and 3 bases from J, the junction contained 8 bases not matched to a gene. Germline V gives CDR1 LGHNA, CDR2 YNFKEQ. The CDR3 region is CASSPRQGRANEKLFF. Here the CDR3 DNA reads TGTGCCAGCAGCCCGCGACAGGGTCGGGCTAATGAAAAACTGTTTTTT.

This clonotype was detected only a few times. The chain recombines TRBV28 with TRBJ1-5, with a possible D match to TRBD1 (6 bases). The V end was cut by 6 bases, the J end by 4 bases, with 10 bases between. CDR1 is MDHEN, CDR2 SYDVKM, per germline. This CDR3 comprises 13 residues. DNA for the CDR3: TGTGCCAGCAGCGGACAGTTGAATCAGCCCCAGCATTTT. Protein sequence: CASSGQLNQPQHF.

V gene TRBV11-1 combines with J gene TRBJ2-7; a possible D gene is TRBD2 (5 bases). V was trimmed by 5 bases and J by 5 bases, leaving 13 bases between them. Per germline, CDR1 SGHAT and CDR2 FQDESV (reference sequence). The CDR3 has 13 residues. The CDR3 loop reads CASSPPLGDEQYF. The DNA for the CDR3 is TGTGCCAGCAGCCCCCCATTGGGAGACGAGCAGTACTTC.

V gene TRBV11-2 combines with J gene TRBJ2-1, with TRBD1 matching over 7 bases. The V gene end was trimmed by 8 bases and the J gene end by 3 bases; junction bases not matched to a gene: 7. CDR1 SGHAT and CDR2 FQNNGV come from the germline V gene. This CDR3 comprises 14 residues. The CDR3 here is CASSQGQIYNEQFF. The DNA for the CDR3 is TGTGCCAGCTCCCAGGGACAGATCTACAATGAGCAGTTCTTC. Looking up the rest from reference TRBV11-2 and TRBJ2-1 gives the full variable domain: EAGVAQSPRYKIIEKRQSVAFWCNPISGHATLYWYQQILGQGPKLLIQFQNNGVVDDSQLPKDRFSAERLKGVDSTLKIQPAKLEDSAVYLCASSQGQIYNEQFFGPGTRLTVL.